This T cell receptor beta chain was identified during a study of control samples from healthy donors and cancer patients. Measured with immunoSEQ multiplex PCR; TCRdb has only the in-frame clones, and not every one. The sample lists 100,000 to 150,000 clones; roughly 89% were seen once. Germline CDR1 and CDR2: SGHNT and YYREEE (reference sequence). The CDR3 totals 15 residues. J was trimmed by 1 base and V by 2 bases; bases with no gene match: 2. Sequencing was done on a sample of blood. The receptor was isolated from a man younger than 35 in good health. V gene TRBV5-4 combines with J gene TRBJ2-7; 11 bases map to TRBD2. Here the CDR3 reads CASSFSGGASYEQYF. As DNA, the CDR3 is TGTGCCAGCAGCTTTAGCGGGGGGGCTTCCTACGAGCAGTACTTC.